This entry features one TCR beta chain sequence. Its specific antigen is unknown. Per-base qualities were not stored, and no clone one base away is much larger. This sample is drawn from a study of blood T cell repertoires in COVID-19 (dated by TCRdb to about 2020). General notes on the study: Samples covering the acute and convalescent phases of COVID-19 were provided by collaborators in the United States, Italy and Spain. Subjects who had been exposed to COVID-19, were actively infected with it, or had recovered from it provided the deeply sampled blood TCRbeta repertoires that made up the dataset. Samples came from the ongoing ImmuneRACE study (first 160 participants) plus 1,254 subjects from 6 global collaborators. The repertoires were released in a freely available public database meant as a resource for research on the immune response to SARS-CoV-2. Where available, HLA class I and class II types were obtained from metadata supplied by the sample provider rather than from assay-based typing. Nearly every sample came with metadata listing a de-identified subject ID, COVID-19 status, age in years and sex. The material from the prospective study consisted of cDNA or gDNA derived from T cells, B-cell-depleted T cells, or PBMCs. Study-wide conclusions, independent of this receptor: The amount of clinical and demographic metadata varied by source and participant and was provided uncurated.

For this chain, trimming is 7 bases at the V end and 5 bases at the J end, and the number of junction bases without a gene match is 13. The CDR3 covers 15 residues, taking in both the cysteine and the phenylalanine. The retained sequence is limited to the CDR3, 45 bases, with the frame set at the first base. Sequences MNHEY (CDR1) and SMNVEV (CDR2) are obtained from the germline V gene (reference sequence). The immunoSEQ Assay, a bias-controlled multiplex PCR, was used to amplify TCRbeta CDR3 regions from genomic DNA. Regarding the original processing steps: Nucleated cell counts per sample were estimated from amplification of reference gene primers within the assay. To quantify the absolute abundance of each unique TCRbeta CDR3 rearrangement, sequence reads were collapsed and filtered. For each sample, productive Simpson clonality was calculated as the square root of Simpson's diversity index across productive rearrangements. In TCRdb, the immuneACCESS table is reduced to in-frame sequences with V and J assigned. These tables do not hold every clone; where another copy was compared, an unresolved V gene accounts for under half, and the others remain unexplained. The DNA was the basis for D and trimming; V, J and clone size are from that table. The sample table shows 35,000 to 45,000 clones, and over 75% are seen once. In total, the top ten clones hold less than 10% of the sample.

Collaborating institutions collected whole blood in K2EDTA tubes following their own protocols. Collaborator samples were shipped for TCRbeta analysis as frozen whole blood, isolated PBMCs, or DNA extracted from either sample type. Sequences were obtained from peripheral blood. The rearranged chain carries TRBV27 and TRBJ2-5, with 7 middle bases fitting TRBD1. The clonotype comes from a human donor in a cohort sampled during active COVID-19. The CDR3 corresponds to CASTNLARGKETQYF. The DNA sequence follows: TGTGCCAGCACCAACCTGGCCAGGGGGAAGGAGACCCAGTACTTC.